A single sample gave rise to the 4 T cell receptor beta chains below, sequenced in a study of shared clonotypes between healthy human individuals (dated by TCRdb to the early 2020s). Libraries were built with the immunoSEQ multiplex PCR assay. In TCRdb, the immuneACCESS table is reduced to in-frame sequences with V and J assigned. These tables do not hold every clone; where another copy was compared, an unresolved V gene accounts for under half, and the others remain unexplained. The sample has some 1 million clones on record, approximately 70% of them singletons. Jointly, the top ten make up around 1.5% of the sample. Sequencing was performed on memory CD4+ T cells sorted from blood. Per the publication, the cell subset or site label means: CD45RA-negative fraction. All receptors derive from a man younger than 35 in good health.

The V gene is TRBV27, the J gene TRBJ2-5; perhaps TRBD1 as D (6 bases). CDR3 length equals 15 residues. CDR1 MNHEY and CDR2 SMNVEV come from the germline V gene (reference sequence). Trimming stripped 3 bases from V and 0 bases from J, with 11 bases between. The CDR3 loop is CASSFQGRNQETQYF. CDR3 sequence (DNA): TGTGCCAGCAGTTTTCAGGGGCGGAACCAAGAGACCCAGTACTTC.

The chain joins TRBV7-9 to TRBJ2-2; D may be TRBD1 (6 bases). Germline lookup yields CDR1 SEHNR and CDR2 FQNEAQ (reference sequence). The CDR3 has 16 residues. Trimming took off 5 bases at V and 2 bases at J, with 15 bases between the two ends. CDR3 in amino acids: CASSRYRDGNTGELFF. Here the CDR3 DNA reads TGTGCCAGCAGCCGGTACAGGGATGGCAACACCGGGGAGCTGTTTTTT. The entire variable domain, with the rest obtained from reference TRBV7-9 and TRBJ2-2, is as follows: DTGVSQNPRHKITKRGQNVTFRCDPISEHNRLYWYRQTLGQGPEFLTYFQNEAQLEKSRLLSDRFSAERPKGSFSTLEIQRTEQGDSAMYLCASSRYRDGNTGELFFGEGSRLTVL.

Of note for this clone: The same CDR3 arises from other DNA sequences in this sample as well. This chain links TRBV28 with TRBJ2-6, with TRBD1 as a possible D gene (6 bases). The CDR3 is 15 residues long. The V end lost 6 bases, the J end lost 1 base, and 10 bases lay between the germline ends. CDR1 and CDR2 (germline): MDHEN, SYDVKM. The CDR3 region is CASSPQGSGANVLTF. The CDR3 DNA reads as TGTGCCAGCAGCCCACAGGGTTCTGGGGCCAACGTCCTGACTTTC.

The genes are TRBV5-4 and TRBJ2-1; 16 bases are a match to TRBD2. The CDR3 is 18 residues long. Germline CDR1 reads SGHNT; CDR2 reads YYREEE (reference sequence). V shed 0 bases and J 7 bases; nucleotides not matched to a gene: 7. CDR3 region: CASSLAGLAGGQGNEQFF. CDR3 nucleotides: TGTGCCAGCAGCTTGGCGGGACTAGCGGGAGGGCAAGGGAATGAGCAGTTCTTC.